The rows below give T cell receptor beta chains drawn from one sample of a study of shared clonotypes between healthy human individuals. Assay used: immunoSEQ multiplex PCR; TCRdb lists only in-frame clones, some missing. The sample lists around 2.1 million clones; approximately 94% were seen once. Sequenced: naive CD4+ T cells sorted from blood. The receptors stem from a man between 18 and 29 years old in good health. The CDR3 runs from the conserved cysteine through the conserved F or W. The D gene is left open where the match is weak. A row's size may be missing; if present it is once, few, many or a size class.

D,V,size,J,DNA,CDR3
-,TRBV19,few,TRBJ1-2,TGTGCCAGTAGATTGGACGGGAACTATGGCTACACCTTC,CASRLDGNYGYTF
-,TRBV28,-,TRBJ2-4,TGTGCCAGCAGTTCACAAGGGACGGTGCTAGCCAAAAACATTCAGTACTTC,CASSSQGTVLAKNIQYF
TRBD2,TRBV5-1,-,TRBJ2-7,TGCGCCAGCAGCTTGTATGCCCCCAGACTAGCGGGTATCTCCTACGAGCAGTACTTC,CASSLYAPRLAGISYEQYF
TRBD2,TRBV4-3,-,TRBJ2-3,TGCGCCAGCAGCCAAGATTACCTAGCGGGAGTAGATACGCAGTATTTT,CASSQDYLAGVDTQYF
TRBD2,TRBV4-1,-,TRBJ2-1,TGCGCCAGCAGCCGATGGGGATCCACTAGCGGGGGTCGACGCTCCTACAATGAGCAGTTCTTC,CASSRWGSTSGGRRSYNEQFF
TRBD2,TRBV6-5,-,TRBJ2-7,TGTGCCAGCAGTTACTCTCCGGGAGGTTCTCATGTCGAGCAGTACTTC,CASSYSPGGSHVEQYF
TRBD1,TRBV6-1,-,TRBJ2-3,TGTGCCAGCAGTTTTGGACAGGGGGCCTCAGATACGCAGTATTTT,CASSFGQGASDTQYF
-,TRBV6-4,-,TRBJ2-3,TGTGCCAGCATCCAGAACACAGATACGCAGTATTTT,CASIQNTDTQYF
-,TRBV19,-,TRBJ2-6,TGTGCCAGTAGTATGTGGGTAAGCTCTGGGGCCAACGTCCTGACTTTC,CASSMWVSSGANVLTF
-,TRBV5-4,-,TRBJ2-7,TGTGCCAGCAGCTGGGACCTCGACAGACCCTACGAGCAGTACTTC,CASSWDLDRPYEQYF
-,TRBV28,-,TRBJ1-6,TGTGCCAGCAAGGGGGGCTCCTATAATTCACCCCTCCACTTT,CASKGGSYNSPLHF
TRBD1,TRBV25-1,once,TRBJ2-3,TGTGCCAGCAGTGAAACCGGGACAGTGGGGGATACGCAGTATTTT,CASSETGTVGDTQYF
-,TRBV19,-,TRBJ1-5,TGTGCCAGTAGTATTGAGGGAGGGAGCAATCAGCCCCAGCATTTT,CASSIEGGSNQPQHF
-,TRBV7-9,-,TRBJ1-2,TGTGCCAGCAGCCCCCGCCCCACGAACTATGGCTACACCTTC,CASSPRPTNYGYTF
-,TRBV4-2,-,TRBJ2-5,TGTCCCAGAGGGGGAGCGGCAAACCAAGAGACCCAGTACTTC,CPRGGAANQETQYF
TRBD2,TRBV5-1,-,TRBJ2-1,TGCGCCAGCAGCCCTGGACTAGCCTACAATGAGCAGTTCTTC,CASSPGLAYNEQFF
-,TRBV7-9,once,TRBJ1-2,TGTGCCAGCAGCTTAATGGACAGCCCTAACTATGGCTACACCTTC,CASSLMDSPNYGYTF
TRBD1,TRBV9,-,TRBJ1-1,TGTGCCAGCAGCGTTATCCCAGGGGGTGGCACTGAAGCTTTCTTT,CASSVIPGGGTEAFF
-,TRBV19,once,TRBJ1-1,TGTGCCAGTAGTGCACAGGGAGCGATTAGGAACACTGAAGCTTTCTTT,CASSAQGAIRNTEAFF
-,TRBV7-2,-,TRBJ1-2,TGTGCCAGCAGCTACCCCACCCCAGGGGCGGATGGCTACACCTTC,CASSYPTPGADGYTF
-,TRBV4-1,once,TRBJ1-1,TGCGCCAGCAGCCAAGATCTTGGCACGAGGGGCACTGAAGCTTTCTTT,CASSQDLGTRGTEAFF
-,TRBV10-1,-,TRBJ2-5,TGCGCCAGCAGCGGGAAAGCGGGGACCCAGTACTTC,CASSGKAGTQYF
TRBD1,TRBV30,-,TRBJ2-7,TGTGCCTGGAGTGGAGGACAGGGGCCTAACGAGCAGTACTTC,CAWSGGQGPNEQYF
TRBD2,TRBV7-9,-,TRBJ2-5,TGTGCCAGCAGCTTTCCACGGGCTAGCGGGGTGGGGAAAGAGACCCAGTACTTC,CASSFPRASGVGKETQYF
TRBD1,TRBV9,-,TRBJ2-1,TGTGCCAGCAGCGTAGCTACAGGGGGCCACAATGAGCAGTTCTTC,CASSVATGGHNEQFF
-,TRBV21-1,once,TRBJ1-5,TGTGCCAGCAGCCTGGGACAGGGGGACCGGAATCAGCCCCAGCATTTT,CASSLGQGDRNQPQHF
-,TRBV6-1,-,TRBJ2-2,TGTGCCAGCAGTGAAATAGGGGGCGGGGAGCTGTTTTTT,CASSEIGGGELFF
-,TRBV30,-,TRBJ1-2,TGTGCCTGGGAGGGGCGGCGAGGTGGCTATGGCTACACCTTC,CAWEGRRGGYGYTF
-,TRBV27,few,TRBJ2-3,TGTGCCAGCAGTTTAGGCCGTAGCACAGATACGCAGTATTTT,CASSLGRSTDTQYF
TRBD1,TRBV25-1,-,TRBJ1-4,TGTGCCAGCAGTGAAGACAGGGGTAGGTCTAATGAAAAACTGTTTTTT,CASSEDRGRSNEKLFF
-,TRBV18,-,TRBJ2-5,TGTGCCAGCTCACCAGCCCCTTTCCGGGTTCAAGAGACCCAGTACTTC,CASSPAPFRVQETQYF
-,TRBV29-1,-,TRBJ2-7,TGCAGCGCCCGGGAAGGGGCGACCGATCGGCAGTACTTC,CSAREGATDRQYF